This entry is about one TCR beta chain. These data originate in a study of cytomegalovirus exposure and HLA in healthy donors. 13 Jbeta primers and 60 Vbeta primers were used for the PCR. Profiled with immunoSEQ multiplex PCR; TCRdb holds only in-frame clones, not every one. The profile shows about 98,000 clones, over 80% of them singletons. At the time of sampling, donors were nominally healthy, though unrecorded immune exposures were likely. This TCR derives from a man aged 40-49 years in good health and CMV-seronegative. Sequenced input: PBMCs.

For the CDR3, the DNA is TGTGCCAGCAGTTACGACTCTCAGCCCCAGCATTTT. Residues: CASSYDSQPQHF. The J gene is TRBJ1-5, the V gene TRBV2; D not resolved. With 5 bases removed from V and 6 bases from J, the gap between germline ends came to 8 bases. Germline V gene data show CDR1 as SNHLY and CDR2 as FYNNEI. CDR3 length equals 12 residues. The whole variable domain, remainder taken from reference TRBV2 and TRBJ1-5, is EPEVTQTPSHQVTQMGQEVILRCVPISNHLYFYWYRQILGQKVEFLVSFYNNEISEKSEIFDDQFSVERPDGSNFTLKIRSTKLEDSAMYFCASSYDSQPQHFGDGTRLSIL.